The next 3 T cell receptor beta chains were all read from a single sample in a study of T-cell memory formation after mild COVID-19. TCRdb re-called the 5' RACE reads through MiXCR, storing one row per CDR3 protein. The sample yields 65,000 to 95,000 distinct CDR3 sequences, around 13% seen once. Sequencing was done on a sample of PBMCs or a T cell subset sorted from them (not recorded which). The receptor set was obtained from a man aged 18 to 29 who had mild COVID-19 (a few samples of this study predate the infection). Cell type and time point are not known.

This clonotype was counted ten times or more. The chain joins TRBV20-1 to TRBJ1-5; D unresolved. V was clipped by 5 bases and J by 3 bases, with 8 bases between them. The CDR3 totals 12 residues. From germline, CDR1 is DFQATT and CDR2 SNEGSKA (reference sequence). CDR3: CSAAGYNQPQHF. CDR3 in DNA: TGCAGTGCTGCAGGTTACAATCAGCCCCAGCATTTT.

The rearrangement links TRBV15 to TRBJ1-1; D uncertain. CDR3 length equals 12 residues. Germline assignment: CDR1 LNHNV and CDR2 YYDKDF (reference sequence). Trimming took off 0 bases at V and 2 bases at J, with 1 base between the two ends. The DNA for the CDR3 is TGTGCCACCAGCAGAGAAAACACTGAAGCTTTCTTT. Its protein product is CATSRENTEAFF. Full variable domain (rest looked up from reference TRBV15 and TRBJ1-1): DAMVIQNPRYQVTQFGKPVTLSCSQTLNHNVMYWYQQKSSQAPKLLFHYYDKDFNNEADTPDNFQSRRPNTSFCFLDIRSPGLGDTAMYLCATSRENTEAFFGQGTRLTVV.

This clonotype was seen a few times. CDR3 DNA sequence: TGCAGCGTCGCACGGGACGGTGGCGAGCAGTACTTC. Residues: CSVARDGGEQYF. The chain couples TRBV29-1 to TRBJ2-7; D may correspond to TRBD1 or TRBD2 (5 bases each). CDR3 size: 12 residues. Germline V gene data show CDR1 as SQVTM and CDR2 as ANQGSEA. Trimming took 6 bases from V and 6 from J, leaving 15 bases between them.